The 30 T cell receptor beta chains reported below all come from one sample, sequenced in a study of blood T cell repertoires in COVID-19 (TCRdb year 2020). Library construction relied on the immunoSEQ multiplex PCR assay. Not all clones reach the TCRdb copy of this immuneACCESS table, which keeps in-frame sequences only. Checked studies attribute under half of the gap to unresolved V genes and leave the rest unexplained. This sample comprises 100,000 to 150,000 clones, roughly 84% of them detected only once. The top ten hold approximately 1.5% of the sample. Material: peripheral blood. The receptors were gathered from a man in his fifties or sixties with acute or convalescent COVID-19.

The chain combines TRBV29-1 with TRBJ2-2; D perhaps matches TRBD2 (7 bases). The germline CDR1 and CDR2 sequences are SQVTM and ANQGSEA. The CDR3 totals 14 residues. Trimming took 7 bases from V and 2 from J, leaving 14 bases between them. CDR3 region: CSGSGGPNTGELFF. CDR3 nucleotides: TGCAGCGGATCGGGGGGCCCCAACACCGGGGAGCTGTTTTTT.

The rearrangement uses TRBV27 and TRBJ2-1; no firm D call. This CDR3 has 16 amino acids. V dropped 4 bases and J dropped 8 bases, with 21 bases sitting between them. CDR1 and CDR2 from the germline V gene are MNHEY and SMNVEV (reference sequence). Written as DNA, the CDR3 is TGTGCCAGCAGTTCCGAACCCCTTAGACTTACCCATGAGCAGTTCTTC. This codes for CASSSEPLRLTHEQFF.

Turning to this clone: This may be a read error: a much more frequent sequence differs by one nucleotide. This sequence joins TRBV6-2 or TRBV6-3 and TRBJ2-7; D not certain. Germline V gives CDR1 MNHEY, CDR2 SVGEGT. Trimming took off 5 bases at V and 1 base at J, with 3 bases between the two ends. CDR3 size: 11 residues. CDR3 nucleotides: TGTGCCAGCAGTCATTCCTACGAGCAGTACTTC. This translates into CASSHSYEQYF.

This clone has only a few counts. V usage is TRBV18 and J usage is TRBJ2-7; TRBD2 agrees at 12 bases. Trimming removed 3 bases from V and 7 bases from J; junction bases left unmatched: 4. The CDR3 runs 14 residues. Germline V CDR1 and CDR2: KGHSH, LQKENI. The CDR3 here is CASSPLAGGHEQYF. The CDR3 nucleotides read TGTGCCAGCTCACCTCTAGCGGGAGGGCATGAGCAGTACTTC.

The chain carries TRBV24-1 and TRBJ2-7; 9 nucleotides agree with TRBD1. V shed 4 bases, J shed 6 bases, and the junction held 3 bases outside the gene matches. CDR1 and CDR2 from the germline V gene are KGHDR and SFDVKD. The CDR3 is 13 amino acids. CDR3 sequence reads: CATSDPTGGEQYF. CDR3 bases: TGTGCCACCAGTGACCCGACAGGGGGCGAGCAGTACTTC.

V usage is TRBV18 and J usage is TRBJ1-5, with TRBD1 identical over 9 bases. Germline loops: CDR1 KGHSH, CDR2 LQKENI. With 2 bases clipped from V and 3 bases from J, the junction kept 5 bases outside the gene matches. CDR3 size: 16 residues. DNA for the CDR3: TGTGCCAGCTCACCAAGGGACAGGGAGACCAATCAGCCCCAGCATTTT. Its protein product is CASSPRDRETNQPQHF.

The CDR3 here is CASSPLASGRLNEQFF. In DNA, the CDR3 is TGTGCCAGCTCACCACTAGCAAGCGGGAGGCTAAATGAGCAGTTCTTC. This sequence joins TRBV18 and TRBJ2-1; 9 nucleotides agree with TRBD2. Germline V lookup: CDR1 KGHSH, CDR2 LQKENI. The CDR3 is 16 residues long. Trimming took 1 base from V and 7 from J; bases not matched to a gene: 8.

The chain has TRBV5-1 and TRBJ2-7, with TRBD1 as a possible D gene (6 bases). Germline-derived CDR1 and CDR2 are SGHRS and YFSETQ. V was cut by 0 bases and J by 3 bases, with 13 bases left in between. The CDR3 contains 15 residues. The CDR3 region has the DNA TGCGCCAGCAGCTTGGAGGGGCGGACAGACTACGAGCAGTACTTC. Its translation: CASSLEGRTDYEQYF.

This clone was observed a handful of times. Other nucleotide sequences in the sample specify the same CDR3. The chain couples TRBV28 to TRBJ1-1; D possibly corresponds to TRBD1 (6 bases). The V gene lost 4 bases and the J gene lost 0 bases, with 9 bases spanning the gap. The germline V gene has CDR1 MDHEN and CDR2 SYDVKM. CDR3 length: 14 amino acids. CDR3 sequence reads: CASSSTGMNTEAFF. For the CDR3, the DNA is TGTGCCAGCAGTTCTACAGGGATGAACACTGAAGCTTTCTTT.

The chain uses TRBV10-3 and TRBJ1-4; D might be TRBD1 (5 bases). The V gene's germline CDR1 is ENHRY and CDR2 SYGVKD. The CDR3 is 15 residues long. Between the trimmed V and J ends, which lost 3 bases and 7 bases, there was a span of 15 bases. The CDR3 loop is CAISEKGVMSEKLFF. DNA for the CDR3: TGTGCCATCAGTGAAAAAGGGGTAATGAGTGAAAAACTGTTTTTT.

This chain connects TRBV3-1 (or the pseudogene TRBV3-2) to TRBJ1-1; maybe TRBD1 (6 bases). This CDR3 is built from 11 residues. The V end was cut by 4 bases, the J end by 11 bases, with 11 bases between. CDR1 and CDR2 (germline): LGHDT, YNNKEL (reference sequence). CDR3 DNA sequence: TGTGCCAGCAGCCGTCAGGGGTGGGCTTTCTTT. Encoded protein: CASSRQGWAFF.

The chain couples TRBV18 to TRBJ1-1; D unclear. With 1 base removed from V and 1 base from J, the gap between germline ends came to 4 bases. Germline values: CDR1 KGHSH, CDR2 LQKENI. The CDR3 length is 13 residues. The CDR3 region has the DNA TGTGCCAGCTCACCACAGCAGAACACTGAAGCTTTCTTT. Amino acids: CASSPQQNTEAFF.

V gene TRBV5-1 combines with J gene TRBJ2-1; D is possibly TRBD1 (6 bases). The germline V gene has CDR1 SGHRS and CDR2 YFSETQ. This CDR3 contains 14 residues. Trimming took off 0 bases at V and 7 bases at J, with 11 bases between the two ends. The CDR3 protein is CASSLAQGQNEQFF. The CDR3 DNA reads TGCGCCAGCAGCTTGGCACAGGGTCAGAATGAGCAGTTCTTC. Based on the CDR3 plus reference TRBV5-1 and TRBJ2-1, the full variable domain is KAGVTQTPRYLIKTRGQQVTLSCSPISGHRSVSWYQQTPGQGLQFLFEYFSETQRNKGNFPGRFSGRQFSNSRSEMNVSTLELGDSALYLCASSLAQGQNEQFFGPGTRLTVL.

The rearrangement links TRBV29-1 to TRBJ1-2, with D unclear. The ends were cut back, 2 bases at V and 4 bases at J, with 11 bases in the middle. The CDR3 is 13 amino acids. Germline V gene sequence: CDR1 SQVTM, CDR2 ANQGSEA. The CDR3 loop is CSVEPPGSYGYTF. The CDR3 bases are TGCAGCGTTGAACCCCCTGGGAGCTATGGCTACACCTTC. Together with reference TRBV29-1 and TRBJ1-2, the CDR3 gives the full variable domain: SAVISQKPSRDICQRGTSLTIQCQVDSQVTMMFWYRQQPGQSLTLIATANQGSEATYESGFVIDKFPISRPNLTFSTLTVSNMSPEDSSIYLCSVEPPGSYGYTFGSGTRLTVV.

The chain uses TRBV28 and TRBJ1-1; no clear D. Looked up from germline, CDR1 is MDHEN and CDR2 is SYDVKM. Trimming stripped 2 bases from V and 0 bases from J, with 7 bases between. The CDR3 extends over 14 amino acids. This CDR3 is CASSLTVMNTEAFF. The DNA for the CDR3 is TGTGCCAGCAGTTTAACGGTCATGAACACTGAAGCTTTCTTT.

V and J are TRBV11-1 and TRBJ2-5; D is ambiguous. V lost 4 bases and J lost 1, with 7 bases in between. The CDR3 runs to 13 residues. Germline V gene lookup returns CDR1 SGHAT and CDR2 FQDESV (reference sequence). This CDR3 reads CASSSVSQETQYF. The CDR3 DNA sequence: TGTGCCAGCAGCTCAGTCTCCCAAGAGACCCAGTACTTC.

This clone came up once. The J gene is TRBJ1-2, the V gene TRBV3-1 (or the pseudogene TRBV3-2), with D possibly being TRBD1 (5 bases). CDR3 length: 14 residues. Germline V CDR1 and CDR2: LGHDT, YNNKEL (reference sequence). Trimming removed 3 bases from V and 4 bases from J, with 12 bases in between. The CDR3 region is CASSHPTGGYGYTF. DNA of the CDR3: TGTGCCAGCAGCCATCCGACGGGGGGCTATGGCTACACCTTC.

This clone has a single count. The chain combines TRBV24-1 with TRBJ1-2; the D is unclear. CDR1 is KGHDR and CDR2 is SFDVKD in the germline V gene. V was shortened by 3 bases and J by 2 bases, with 9 bases between the two germline ends. This CDR3 has 14 residues. CDR3 DNA sequence: TGTGCCACCAGTGATGGGCGCTGGAACTATGGCTACACCTTC. Translating gives CATSDGRWNYGYTF.

The chain recombines TRBV29-1 with TRBJ2-1; 10 positions agree with TRBD1. The CDR3 runs to 14 residues. Germline V gene data show CDR1 as SQVTM and CDR2 as ANQGSEA. The ends lost 8 bases at V and 9 bases at J; junction bases unmatched: 13. The CDR3 coding sequence is TGCAGCACCCGAGCCGGGACAGGGGTCCCTGAGCAGTTCTTC. Translation gives CSTRAGTGVPEQFF.

The chain joins TRBV6-4 to TRBJ2-2; 7 bases map to TRBD1. Germline CDR1 reads MRHNA; CDR2 reads SNTAGT. The CDR3 is 15 residues long. V lost 3 bases to trimming and J lost 5 bases; unmatched junction nucleotides: 6. DNA for the CDR3: TGTGCCAGCAGTGAGAGGGGGCTAGCAACCGGGGAGCTGTTTTTT. Translating gives CASSERGLATGELFF.

The chain has TRBV7-3 and TRBJ2-3, with 9 bases fitting TRBD2. Germline V gene lookup returns CDR1 SGHTA and CDR2 FQGTGA. Trimming took 5 bases from V and 4 from J; bases not matched to a gene: 10. The CDR3 runs 16 residues. Here the CDR3 DNA reads TGTGCCAGCAGCCTCCTAGCGGGGCCCAATGCAGATACGCAGTATTTT. Translating it yields CASSLLAGPNADTQYF. The whole variable domain, remainder taken from reference TRBV7-3 and TRBJ2-3, is GAGVSQTPSNKVTEKGKYVELRCDPISGHTALYWYRQSLGQGPEFLIYFQGTGAADDSGLPNDRFFAVRPEGSVSTLKIQRTERGDSAVYLCASSLLAGPNADTQYFGPGTRLTVL.

The gene calls are TRBV5-4 and TRBJ1-2, with 8 bases identical to TRBD1. The germline V gene encodes CDR1 SGHNT and CDR2 YYREEE (reference sequence). Germline trimming cut 0 bases from V and 6 bases from J; bases unmatched to any gene: 4. The CDR3 loop spans 14 amino acids. CDR3 sequence (DNA): TGTGCCAGCAGCTTGGACAGGGGGTATGATGGCTACACCTTC. Its translation: CASSLDRGYDGYTF.

This clone was counted only a few times. The rearrangement links TRBV27 to TRBJ2-7, with a possible D match to TRBD1 (5 bases). The CDR3 covers 12 residues. CDR1 MNHEY and CDR2 SMNVEV come from the germline V gene (reference sequence). The V and J ends lost 2 bases and 5 bases respectively, with 7 bases between them. The CDR3 nucleotides read TGTGCCAGCAGTTTACAGGGAAACGAGCAGTACTTC. It specifies CASSLQGNEQYF.

This clone has only a few counts. This rearrangement joins TRBV24-1 to TRBJ1-5; D gene unclear. The germline CDR1 and CDR2 sequences are KGHDR and SFDVKD. Deletions cut 7 bases from V and 3 bases from J, with 6 bases between. The CDR3 runs 12 residues. CDR3 coding DNA: TGTGCCACCAGCGTAAACAATCAGCCCCAGCATTTT. It codes for CATSVNNQPQHF.

The genes are TRBV3-1 (or the pseudogene TRBV3-2) and TRBJ2-1; the D gene is possibly TRBD2 (6 bases). Germline V CDR1 and CDR2: LGHDT, YNNKEL (reference sequence). V lost 2 bases to trimming and J lost 9 bases, with 11 bases between them. The CDR3 loop spans 13 amino acids. The CDR3 region is CASSQRGNLEQFF. For the CDR3, the DNA is TGTGCCAGCAGCCAACGGGGGAACCTTGAGCAGTTCTTC.

The chain employs TRBV5-1 and TRBJ1-3, with unresolved D. The germline V gene encodes CDR1 SGHRS and CDR2 YFSETQ. CDR3 length equals 15 residues. Trimming took 2 bases from V and 3 from J, leaving 12 bases between them. In DNA, the CDR3 is TGCGCCAGCAGCTTAGTCGAGGGAGGTGGAAACACCATATATTTT. It is translated as CASSLVEGGGNTIYF.

This chain uses TRBV7-3 with TRBJ2-5, with 7 bases matching TRBD2. The CDR3 spans 14 residues. Germline V gene data show CDR1 as SGHTA and CDR2 as FQGTGA. The ends lost 5 bases at V and 2 bases at J; junction bases unmatched: 5. The DNA for the CDR3 is TGTGCCAGCAGCCCAAACGGGGGGCAAGAGACCCAGTACTTC. It encodes CASSPNGGQETQYF.

The J gene is TRBJ2-3, the V gene TRBV5-1; 8 positions match TRBD2. The V gene end was trimmed by 4 bases and the J gene end by 0 bases; junction bases not matched to a gene: 7. CDR3 length equals 16 residues. The germline V gene encodes CDR1 SGHRS and CDR2 YFSETQ. The CDR3 loop is CASSPGLEASTDTQYF. DNA of the CDR3: TGCGCCAGCAGCCCGGGACTAGAAGCTAGCACAGATACGCAGTATTTT.

Only a few counts were recorded for this clone. The chain carries TRBV7-2 and TRBJ2-7; possibly TRBD1 for D (5 bases). The V end lost 5 bases, the J end lost 0 bases, and 14 bases lay between the germline ends. CDR3 length: 15 amino acids. From germline, CDR1 is SGHTA and CDR2 FQGNSA. The CDR3 nucleotides read TGTGCCAGCAGCCCTTCGAGCAGGGTCTCCTACGAGCAGTACTTC. Its protein is CASSPSSRVSYEQYF. Full variable domain (rest looked up from reference TRBV7-2 and TRBJ2-7): GAGVSQSPSNKVTEKGKDVELRCDPISGHTALYWYRQSLGQGLEFLIYFQGNSAPDKSGLPSDRFSAERTGGSVSTLTIQRTQQEDSAVYLCASSPSSRVSYEQYFGPGTRLTVT.

This clone was counted between two and nine times. The chain couples TRBV14 to TRBJ1-5; tentative D call: TRBD1 (5 bases). Germline CDR1 is SGHDN and CDR2 is FVKESK. V lost 4 bases, J lost 4 bases, and 8 bases lay in between. The CDR3 has 13 amino acids. CDR3 sequence: CASSRNRNQPQHF. In DNA form, the CDR3 reads TGTGCCAGCAGCCGGAACAGGAATCAGCCCCAGCATTTT. The variable domain in full, with the rest retrieved from reference TRBV14 and TRBJ1-5, is EAGVTQFPSHSVIEKGQTVTLRCDPISGHDNLYWYRRVMGKEIKFLLHFVKESKQDESGMPNNRFLAERTGGTYSTLKVQPAELEDSGVYFCASSRNRNQPQHFGDGTRLSIL.